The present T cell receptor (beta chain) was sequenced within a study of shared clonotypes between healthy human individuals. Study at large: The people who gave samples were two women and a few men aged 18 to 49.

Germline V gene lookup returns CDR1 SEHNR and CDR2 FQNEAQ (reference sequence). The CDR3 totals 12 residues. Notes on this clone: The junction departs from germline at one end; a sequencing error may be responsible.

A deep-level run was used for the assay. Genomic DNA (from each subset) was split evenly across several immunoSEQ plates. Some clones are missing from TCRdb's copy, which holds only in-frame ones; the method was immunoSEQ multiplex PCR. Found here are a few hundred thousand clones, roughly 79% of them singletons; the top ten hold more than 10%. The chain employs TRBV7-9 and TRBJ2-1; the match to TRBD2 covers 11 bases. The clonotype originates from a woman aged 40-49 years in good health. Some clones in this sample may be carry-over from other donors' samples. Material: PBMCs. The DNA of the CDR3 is TGTGCCAGCAGCCCTTCGGGACTAGCGGTGCTCTTC. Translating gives CASSPSGLAVLF.